This TCR beta chain comes out of a study of cytomegalovirus exposure and HLA in healthy donors. Germline assignment: CDR1 MNHNS and CDR2 SASEGT. Trimming at V came to 7 bases and at J to 7 bases, leaving 6 bases not matched to a gene. The CDR3 contains 14 residues. The PCR ran on 60 Vbeta and 13 Jbeta primers. TCRdb's copy holds only in-frame clones and misses some; the assay was immunoSEQ multiplex PCR. The profile shows about 120,000 clones, about 74% of them singletons. The J gene is TRBJ2-1, the V gene TRBV6-1, with 11 bases fitting TRBD1. The source of this sequence is a young man in good health and CMV-seropositive. Material for sequencing was PBMCs. In DNA, the CDR3 is TGTGCCAGCATTCGAGGACAGGGGGCTAATGAGCAGTTCTTC. Encoded protein: CASIRGQGANEQFF.